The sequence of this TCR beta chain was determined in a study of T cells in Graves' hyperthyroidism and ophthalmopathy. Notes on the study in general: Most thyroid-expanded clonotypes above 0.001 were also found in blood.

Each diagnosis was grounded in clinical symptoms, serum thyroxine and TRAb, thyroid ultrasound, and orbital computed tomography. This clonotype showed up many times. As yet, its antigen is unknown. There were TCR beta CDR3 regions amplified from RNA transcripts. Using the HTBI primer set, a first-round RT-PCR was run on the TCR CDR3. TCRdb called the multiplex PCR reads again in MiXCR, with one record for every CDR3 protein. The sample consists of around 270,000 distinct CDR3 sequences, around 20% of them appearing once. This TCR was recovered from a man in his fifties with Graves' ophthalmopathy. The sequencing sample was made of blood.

CDR3 loop: CASSPVGQQETQYF. CDR3 nucleotides: TGTGCCAGCTCACCAGTGGGACAGCAAGAGACCCAGTACTTC. The rearrangement links TRBV18 to TRBJ2-5; 7 positions agree with TRBD1. CDR1 and CDR2 from the germline V gene are KGHSH and LQKENI. The V and J ends lost 2 bases and 2 bases, in that order; junction bases with no gene match: 2. The CDR3 has 14 residues.